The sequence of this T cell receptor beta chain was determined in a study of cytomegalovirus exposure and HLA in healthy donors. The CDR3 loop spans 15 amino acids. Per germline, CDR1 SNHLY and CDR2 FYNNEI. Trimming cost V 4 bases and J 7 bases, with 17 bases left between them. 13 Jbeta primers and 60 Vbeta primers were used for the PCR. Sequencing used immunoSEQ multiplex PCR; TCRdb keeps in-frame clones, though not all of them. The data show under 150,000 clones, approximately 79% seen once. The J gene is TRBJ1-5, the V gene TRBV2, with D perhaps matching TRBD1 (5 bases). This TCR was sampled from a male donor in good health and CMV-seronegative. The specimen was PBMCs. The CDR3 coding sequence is TGTGCCAGCAGTGGTGAAGGGGCCGTCGGGCAGCCCCAGCATTTT. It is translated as CASSGEGAVGQPQHF.